Listed here are 30 T cell receptor beta chains from one sample, sequenced in a study of shared clonotypes between healthy human individuals. As defined, naive CD8 cells were CD45RO-negative and positively selected for CCR7, with terminally differentiated effector memory CD45RA+ cells excluded. Repertoires were generated with immunoSEQ multiplex PCR, while TCRdb's copy carries only in-frame clones and drops some. Among 650,000 to 800,000 clones, approximately 90% were seen once, and the ten largest hold roughly 22%. Sequenced input: naive CD8+ T cells sorted from blood. The receptors originated from a man under 40 in good health.

The chain is built from TRBV25-1 and TRBJ1-2, with no clear D. Between the trimmed V and J ends, which lost 2 bases and 4 bases, there was a span of 8 bases. The CDR3 contains 13 residues. Germline-derived CDR1 and CDR2 are MGHDK and SYGVNS. As DNA, the CDR3 is TGTGCCAGCAGTGAAATACCCTTCTATGGCTACACCTTC. Its translation: CASSEIPFYGYTF.

The rearrangement uses TRBV30 and TRBJ2-7; D is uncertain. Germline V gene data show CDR1 as GTSNPN and CDR2 as SVGIG (reference sequence). This CDR3 contains 14 residues. The V end lost 2 bases, the J end lost 6 bases, and 17 bases lay between the germline ends. CDR3 DNA: TGTGCCTGGAGTTGGGAAAACCGGGCCATCGAGCAGTACTTC. Its translation: CAWSWENRAIEQYF.

Concerning this clone: This same CDR3 is encoded by further DNA sequences in the sample. The rearrangement links TRBV27 to TRBJ2-7; TRBD2 matches 7 bases. CDR3 size: 13 residues. Germline CDR1 reads MNHEY; CDR2 reads SMNVEV (reference sequence). J lost 1 base, V lost 3 bases, and 0 bases had no gene match. The DNA of the CDR3 is TGTGCCAGCAGTTTGGGGGGGTCCTACGAGCAGTACTTC. It encodes CASSLGGSYEQYF.

The V gene is TRBV27, the J gene TRBJ1-1; TRBD1 agrees at 7 bases. The CDR3 is 14 amino acids. The germline V gene has CDR1 MNHEY and CDR2 SMNVEV (reference sequence). The V and J ends lost 5 bases and 2 bases, in that order; junction bases with no gene match: 5. For the CDR3, the DNA is TGTGCCAGCAGTCCCGAGGGGGCTAACACTGAAGCTTTCTTT. It specifies CASSPEGANTEAFF.

V usage is TRBV2 and J usage is TRBJ2-2; 10 bases are shared with TRBD2. The V segment lost 7 bases and the J segment 1 base; nucleotides outside the gene matches: 9. Germline-derived CDR1 and CDR2 are SNHLY and FYNNEI. The CDR3 totals 17 residues. CDR3 sequence (DNA): TGTGCCAGCACTGTGGAGGGACTAGCGATGAACACCGGGGAGCTGTTTTTT. Encoded protein: CASTVEGLAMNTGELFF.

The chain is built from TRBV5-1 and TRBJ2-5; TRBD2 is a possible D gene (6 bases). CDR3 size: 15 residues. The V gene's germline CDR1 is SGHRS and CDR2 YFSETQ. V was trimmed by 4 bases and J by 1 base, leaving 14 bases between them. The DNA for the CDR3 is TGCGCCAGCAGCCCCTCCTGGGGAGGCCAAGAGACCCAGTACTTC. It translates to CASSPSWGGQETQYF.

Written as DNA, the CDR3 is TGTGCCAGCAGCGTAGAGGGGACAGGGGGCTACGAGCAGTACTTC. It specifies CASSVEGTGGYEQYF. The J gene is TRBJ2-7, the V gene TRBV9; 11 bases agree with TRBD1. This CDR3 spans 15 amino acids. Losses at the gene ends were 0 bases for V and 3 bases for J; bases not matched to a gene: 2. CDR1 and CDR2 from the germline V gene are SGDLS and YYNGEE.

V is TRBV27 and J is TRBJ2-7; D is perhaps TRBD2 (6 bases). Trimming took 2 bases from V and 9 from J, leaving 20 bases between them. Germline V gene data show CDR1 as MNHEY and CDR2 as SMNVEV (reference sequence). The CDR3 totals 15 residues. CDR3 residues: CASSLSEVGGGPQYF. DNA of the CDR3: TGTGCCAGCAGTTTAAGCGAGGTGGGGGGAGGCCCGCAGTACTTC.

V is TRBV6-1 and J is TRBJ2-1; 7 positions match TRBD1. Germline CDR1 and CDR2: MNHNS and SASEGT. Trimming at V came to 4 bases and at J to 4 bases, leaving 10 bases not matched to a gene. This CDR3 has 16 residues. The CDR3 nucleotides are TGTGCCAGCAGTGTTATCGGGGACAGCCGGTACAATGAGCAGTTCTTC. This encodes CASSVIGDSRYNEQFF.

This chain connects TRBV5-8 to TRBJ2-3; 10 bases are shared with TRBD2. This CDR3 region has 15 residues. Germline-derived CDR1 and CDR2 are SGHTS and YDEGEE. V lost 4 bases to trimming and J lost 4 bases; unmatched junction nucleotides: 6. The CDR3 bases are TGTGCCAGCAGCCCAGGACTAGCGGACGCAGATACGCAGTATTTT. Amino acids: CASSPGLADADTQYF.

V gene TRBV6-5 combines with J gene TRBJ2-1, with D possibly matching TRBD2 (6 bases). This CDR3 is 15 amino acids long. Trimming stripped 4 bases from V and 4 bases from J, with 14 bases between. Germline V gene data show CDR1 as MNHEY and CDR2 as SVGAGI. CDR3 bases: TGTGCCAGCAGTTCAGGACTACCACGATACAATGAGCAGTTCTTC. Encoded protein: CASSSGLPRYNEQFF.

V is TRBV6-5 and J is TRBJ2-7; D possibly corresponds to TRBD2 (6 bases). V was clipped by 2 bases and J by 4 bases, with 15 bases between them. This CDR3 is built from 15 residues. The germline V gene has CDR1 MNHEY and CDR2 SVGAGI. The CDR3 bases are TGTGCCAGCAGTTACGGAGGGGACCGTTCATACGAGCAGTACTTC. This codes for CASSYGGDRSYEQYF.

The gene calls are TRBV27 and TRBJ2-7; maybe TRBD2 (6 bases). The CDR3 is made up of 13 amino acids. Trimming left V 2 bases short and J 5 bases short, with 10 bases between. Germline V CDR1 and CDR2: MNHEY, SMNVEV (reference sequence). For the CDR3, the DNA is TGTGCCAGCAGTTTAGGTCCTAGCGACGAGCAGTACTTC. It codes for CASSLGPSDEQYF.

The chain carries TRBV9 and TRBJ2-2, with no clear D. Germline CDR1 is SGDLS and CDR2 is YYNGEE. This CDR3 has 12 residues. Trimming cost V 0 bases and J 7 bases, with 4 bases left between them. The CDR3 reads CASSVVLGELFF. Written as DNA, the CDR3 is TGTGCCAGCAGCGTAGTTCTCGGGGAGCTGTTTTTT.

Only one count was recorded for this clone. The chain is built from TRBV6-1 and TRBJ2-1; possibly TRBD1 for D (5 bases). Per the germline V gene, CDR1 is MNHNS and CDR2 is SASEGT. With 3 bases removed from V and 3 bases from J, the gap between germline ends came to 9 bases. The CDR3 has 14 residues. Here the CDR3 reads CASSDFDSYNEQFF. The CDR3 DNA reads TGTGCCAGCAGTGACTTCGACAGCTACAATGAGCAGTTCTTC.

The chain recombines TRBV27 with TRBJ2-7; D is possibly TRBD1 or TRBD2 (5 bases each). The CDR3 spans 14 residues. Between the trimmed V and J ends, which lost 3 bases and 4 bases, there was a span of 13 bases. The germline V gene encodes CDR1 MNHEY and CDR2 SMNVEV (reference sequence). CDR3 sequence reads: CASSFLGDEYEQYF. CDR3 DNA sequence: TGTGCCAGCAGTTTTTTGGGGGATGAGTACGAGCAGTACTTC.

This chain joins TRBV30 and TRBJ1-5, with D hard to call. Trimming took off 0 bases at V and 4 bases at J, with 16 bases between the two ends. CDR1 and CDR2 from the germline V gene are GTSNPN and SVGIG (reference sequence). CDR3 size: 16 residues. The CDR3 nucleotides are TGTGCCTGGAGTGTCCGTGGCCCGATGCCGAATCAGCCCCAGCATTTT. Its translation is CAWSVRGPMPNQPQHF.

The rearrangement links TRBV6-1 to TRBJ2-7, with D perhaps matching TRBD2 (6 bases). Germline V CDR1 and CDR2: MNHNS, SASEGT. V was trimmed by 3 bases and J by 0 bases, leaving 15 bases between them. CDR3 length equals 16 residues. The CDR3 sequence: CASSELEGDLSYEQYF. The CDR3 DNA reads as TGTGCCAGCAGTGAGTTGGAGGGCGATCTCTCCTACGAGCAGTACTTC.

The chain joins TRBV6-5 to TRBJ1-1; 7 bases line up with TRBD1. The junction had 10 bases not matched to a gene; V was cut back by 6 bases and J by 3 bases. The CDR3 runs 15 residues. CDR1 is MNHEY and CDR2 is SVGAGI in the germline V gene. The CDR3 loop reads CASRFERGLDTEAFF. CDR3 sequence (DNA): TGTGCCAGCAGATTCGAAAGGGGGCTGGACACTGAAGCTTTCTTT.

As concerns this clone: A read error may explain this, as a much larger clone is one base away. This chain links TRBV28 with TRBJ2-7; D ambiguous. The germline gives CDR1 MDHEN, CDR2 SYDVKM. This CDR3 has 12 amino acids. Deletions cut 2 bases from V and 3 bases from J, with 5 bases between. The CDR3 region is CASSLMDYEQYF. DNA for the CDR3: TGTGCCAGCAGTTTAATGGACTACGAGCAGTACTTC.

The sample holds one count of this clone. This chain links TRBV5-1 with TRBJ1-1, with TRBD1 matching 7 bases. Germline V lookup: CDR1 SGHRS, CDR2 YFSETQ. CDR3 length: 15 residues. The trim removed 4 bases at V and 3 bases at J, leaving 9 bases unmatched. CDR3 sequence: CASSVVRDRHTEAFF. CDR3 coding DNA: TGCGCCAGCAGCGTCGTCCGGGACAGACACACTGAAGCTTTCTTT.

The chain recombines TRBV28 with TRBJ2-7; D is undetermined. The CDR3 spans 13 residues. Germline V gene data show CDR1 as MDHEN and CDR2 as SYDVKM. V lost 4 bases, J lost 1 base, and 8 bases lay in between. In DNA form, the CDR3 reads TGTGCCAGCAGTTCAATGACATCCTACGAGCAGTACTTC. This encodes CASSSMTSYEQYF.

The CDR3 region has the DNA TGTGCCAGCAGCACCAGAAGTGAAGCTTTCTTT. It encodes CASSTRSEAFF. The chain links TRBV13 to TRBJ1-1; no definite D call. Germline V gene data show CDR1 as PRHDT and CDR2 as FYEKMQ (reference sequence). Trimming left V 5 bases short and J 7 bases short, with 8 bases between. CDR3 length: 11 amino acids.

CDR3 sequence reads: CASSVEESSYNEQFF. DNA of the CDR3: TGTGCCAGCAGCGTTGAGGAAAGCTCCTACAATGAGCAGTTCTTC. The rearrangement links TRBV9 to TRBJ2-1; no reliable D call. Deletions cut 2 bases from V and 0 bases from J, with 9 bases between. The CDR3 sequence is 15 residues long. From germline, CDR1 is SGDLS and CDR2 YYNGEE.

This chain links TRBV28 with TRBJ1-5; TRBD1 might be the D (5 bases). In germline, CDR1 is MDHEN, CDR2 SYDVKM. The ends were cut back, 4 bases at V and 5 bases at J, with 15 bases in the middle. This CDR3 has 15 residues. The CDR3 reads CASSWRQGYHQPQHF. For the CDR3, the DNA is TGTGCCAGCAGTTGGCGGCAGGGCTATCATCAGCCCCAGCATTTT.

In this sample, this clone turned up once. Additional DNA sequences in this sample encode the identical CDR3. J is TRBJ2-7 and V is TRBV19; TRBD2 matches at 10 bases. CDR3 size: 14 residues. Trimming cost V 1 base and J 3 bases; bases outside gene matches: 0. Germline V gene lookup returns CDR1 LNHDA and CDR2 SQIVND (reference sequence). For the CDR3, the DNA is TGTGCCAGTAGTATAGCTAGCGGGAGCTACGAGCAGTACTTC. Its translation: CASSIASGSYEQYF.

This chain connects TRBV25-1 to TRBJ2-7, with D perhaps matching TRBD2 (6 bases). The germline gives CDR1 MGHDK, CDR2 SYGVNS. The CDR3 is made up of 13 amino acids. V was trimmed by 6 bases and J by 3 bases, leaving 12 bases between them. CDR3: CASSTGTYYEQYF. CDR3 sequence (DNA): TGTGCCAGCAGCACCGGGACTTACTACGAGCAGTACTTC.

The chain employs TRBV27 and TRBJ2-2, with 10 nucleotides matching TRBD2. The germline gives CDR1 MNHEY, CDR2 SMNVEV (reference sequence). Trimming cost V 2 bases and J 8 bases; bases outside gene matches: 2. This CDR3 is built from 14 residues. The CDR3 here is CASSLGLAEGELFF. The CDR3 DNA follows: TGTGCCAGCAGTTTAGGACTAGCGGAGGGGGAGCTGTTTTTT.

The chain employs TRBV29-1 and TRBJ2-2; the match to TRBD1 covers 7 bases. The CDR3 runs 14 residues. Germline V gene sequence: CDR1 SQVTM, CDR2 ANQGSEA. V lost 5 bases, J lost 6 bases, and 9 bases stayed unmatched. CDR3 in amino acids: CSVYREGGPGELFF. CDR3 coding DNA: TGCAGCGTTTACAGGGAAGGGGGCCCCGGGGAGCTGTTTTTT.

V and J are TRBV6-5 and TRBJ2-1, with 8 bases lining up with TRBD2. Germline lookup yields CDR1 MNHEY and CDR2 SVGAGI. V dropped 2 bases and J dropped 5; count of bases not matched to a gene: 5. The CDR3 is made up of 15 amino acids. CDR3 bases: TGTGCCAGCAGTTACCCCCGGGAGGGCCACAATGAGCAGTTCTTC. Translated: CASSYPREGHNEQFF.